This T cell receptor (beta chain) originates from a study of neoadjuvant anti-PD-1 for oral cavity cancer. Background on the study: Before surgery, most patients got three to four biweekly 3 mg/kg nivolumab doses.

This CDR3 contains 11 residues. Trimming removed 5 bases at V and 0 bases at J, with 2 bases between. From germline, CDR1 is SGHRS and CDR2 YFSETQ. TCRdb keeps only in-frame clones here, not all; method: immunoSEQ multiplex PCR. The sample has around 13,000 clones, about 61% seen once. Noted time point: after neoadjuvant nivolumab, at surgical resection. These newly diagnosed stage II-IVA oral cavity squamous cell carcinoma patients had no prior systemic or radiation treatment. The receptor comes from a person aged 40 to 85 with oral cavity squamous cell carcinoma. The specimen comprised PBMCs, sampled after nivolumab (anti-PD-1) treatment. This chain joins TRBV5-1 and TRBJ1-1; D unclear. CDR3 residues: CASRMNTEAFF. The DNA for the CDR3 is TGCGCCAGCAGGATGAACACTGAAGCTTTCTTT.